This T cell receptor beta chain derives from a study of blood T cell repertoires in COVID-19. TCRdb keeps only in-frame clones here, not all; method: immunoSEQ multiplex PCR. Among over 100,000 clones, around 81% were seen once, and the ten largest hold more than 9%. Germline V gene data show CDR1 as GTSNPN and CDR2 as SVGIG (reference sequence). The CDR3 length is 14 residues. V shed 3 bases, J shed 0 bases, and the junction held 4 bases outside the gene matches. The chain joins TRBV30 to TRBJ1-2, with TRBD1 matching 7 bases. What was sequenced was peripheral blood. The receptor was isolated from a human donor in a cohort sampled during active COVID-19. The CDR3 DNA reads TGTGCCTGGAGCGGACAGGCGACTAACTATGGCTACACCTTC. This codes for CAWSGQATNYGYTF.